This T cell receptor (beta chain) is from a study of shared clonotypes between healthy human individuals. CD45RO-negative, CCR7-selected cells formed the naive CD8 fraction, which excluded terminally differentiated effector memory CD45RA+ cells. The CDR3 loop spans 15 amino acids. The V end was cut by 1 base, the J end by 2 bases, with 10 bases between. CDR1 and CDR2 from the germline V gene are LNHDA and SQIVND (reference sequence). Assay: immunoSEQ multiplex PCR; the TCRdb copy retains only in-frame clones and omits some. The sample lists roughly 600,000 clones; 95% to 98% were seen once. Sequencing used naive CD8+ T cells sorted from blood. The sequence derives from a young man in good health. The V and J genes are TRBV19 and TRBJ2-3; D ambiguous. The CDR3 DNA sequence: TGTGCCAGTAGTATAGGGCTTGTCCTCACAGATACGCAGTATTTT. Amino acids: CASSIGLVLTDTQYF.